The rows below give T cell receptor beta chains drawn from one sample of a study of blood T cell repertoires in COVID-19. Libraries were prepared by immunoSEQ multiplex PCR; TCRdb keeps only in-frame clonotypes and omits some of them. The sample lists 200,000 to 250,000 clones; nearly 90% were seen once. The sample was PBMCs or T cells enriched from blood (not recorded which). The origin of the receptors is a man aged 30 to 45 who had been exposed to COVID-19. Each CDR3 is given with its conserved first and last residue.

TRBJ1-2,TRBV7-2,CASSSNRESRAYGYTF
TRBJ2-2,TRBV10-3,CAATGDTGELFF
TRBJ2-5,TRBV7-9,CASSAPMTKQETQYF
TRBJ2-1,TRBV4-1,CASSRILAGGVGGDEQFF
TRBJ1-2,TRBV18,CASSPDRTSYGYTF
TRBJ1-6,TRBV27,CASTGHYNSPLHF
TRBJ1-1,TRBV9,CASSVVAANTEAFF
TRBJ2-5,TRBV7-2,CASSLAPSTQETQYF
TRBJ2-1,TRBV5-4,CASSLGLESYNEQFF
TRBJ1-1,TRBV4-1,CASSQDFGRVTEAFF
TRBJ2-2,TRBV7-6,CASRDTSGGATGELFF
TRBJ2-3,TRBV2,CASTQGTAGRTDTQYF
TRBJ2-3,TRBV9,CASSVASEGTDTQYF
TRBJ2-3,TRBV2,CAVQEGLTTDTQYF
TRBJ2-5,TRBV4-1,CASSQLTGETQYF
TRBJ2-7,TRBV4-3,CASSQGLAGAYEQYF
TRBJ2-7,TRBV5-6,CASSLGQGNPYEQYF
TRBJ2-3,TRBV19,CASTTGTSKTTDTQYF
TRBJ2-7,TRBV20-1,CSASPTGGPHYEQYF
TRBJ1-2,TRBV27,CASSLGGAYGYTF
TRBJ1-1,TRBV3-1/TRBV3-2,CASSHRGGNTEAFF
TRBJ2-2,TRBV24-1,CATSGSGQGAGELFF
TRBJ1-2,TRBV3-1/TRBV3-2,CASSPIGGNYGYTF
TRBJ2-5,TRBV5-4,CASSLPGREETQYF
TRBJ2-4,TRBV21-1,CASSTKGAPAKNIQYF
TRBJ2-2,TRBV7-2,CASSLNSGTVTGELFF
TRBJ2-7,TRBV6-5,CASRGGVSSYEQYF
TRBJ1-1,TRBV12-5,CASGLVISRGNTEAFF
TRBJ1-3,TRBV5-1,CASSLDRTGNTIYF
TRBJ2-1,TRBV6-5,CASSPARGRSEQFF
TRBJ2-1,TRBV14,CATPPEYGQFF
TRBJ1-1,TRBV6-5,CASSSTENTEAFF
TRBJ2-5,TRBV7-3,CASSLAGVGETQYF
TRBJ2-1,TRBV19,CASSIAGGEQFF
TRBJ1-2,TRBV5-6,CASSLWGGAYGYTF
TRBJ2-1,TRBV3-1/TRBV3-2,CASSNRGDEQFF
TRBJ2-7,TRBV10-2,CASSVTSGVYEQYF
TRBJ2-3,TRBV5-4,CASSQGQDTDTQYF
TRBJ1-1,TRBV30,CAWTGVFTEAFF
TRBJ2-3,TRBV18,CASSPRTGTDTQYF
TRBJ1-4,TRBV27,CASSPRQATNEKLFF
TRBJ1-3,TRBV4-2,CASSQETGGSGNTIYF
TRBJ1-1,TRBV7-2,CASRGGRGSTEAFF
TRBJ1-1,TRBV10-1,CASSDNRRGTEAFF
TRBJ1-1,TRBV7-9,CASSSTTGTGREAFF
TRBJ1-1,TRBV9,CASSGNPTGRANTEAFF